This T cell receptor beta chain was obtained from a study of OX40 agonist ivuxolimab in advanced cancers. Germline V gene sequence: CDR1 MDHEN, CDR2 SYDVKM. This CDR3 contains 15 residues. The ends were cut back, 8 bases at V and 4 bases at J, with 20 bases in the middle. A word on this clone: Its antigen is not known.

Study-level findings and limits: The study observed clonal expansion of CD4+ and CD8+ blood T cells by week 6 at 0.1 to 3.0 mg/kg. Compared with others, partial responders at 0.1-3.0 mg/kg displayed clonal expansion among the lowest.

Patients were excluded for autoimmune disease history or systemic immunosuppression. Peripheral blood came from all dose cohorts at three timepoints. Profiling relied on immunoSEQ multiplex PCR, and the TCRdb table lists in-frame clones only, not all of them. The table records approximately 84,000 clones, roughly 87% of them present only once. The source of this sequence is an adult with an advanced solid tumor such as melanoma, head and neck, liver or kidney cancer. V gene TRBV28 combines with J gene TRBJ1-2; tentatively, D is TRBD1 (6 bases). This material consisted of CD4+ or CD8+ T cells sorted from blood, taken in a trial of the OX40 agonist ivuxolimab. The CDR3 region is CASLPGEIASYGYTF. The CDR3 coding sequence is TGTGCCAGCTTGCCAGGGGAGATAGCCTCCTATGGCTACACCTTC.